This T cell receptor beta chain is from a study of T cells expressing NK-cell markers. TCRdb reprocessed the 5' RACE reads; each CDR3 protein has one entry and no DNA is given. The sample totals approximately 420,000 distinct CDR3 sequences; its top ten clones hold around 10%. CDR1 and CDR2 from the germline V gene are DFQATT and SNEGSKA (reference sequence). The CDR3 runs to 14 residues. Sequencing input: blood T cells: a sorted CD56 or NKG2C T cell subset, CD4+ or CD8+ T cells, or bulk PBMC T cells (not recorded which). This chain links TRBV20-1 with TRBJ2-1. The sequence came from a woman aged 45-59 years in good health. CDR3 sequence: CSARSEGRLNEQFF.